This T cell receptor beta chain was obtained from a study of blood T cells in healthy people across ages. PCR was performed a second time for about 7 to 12 cycles using a sample-barcoded 5' primer and a J-beta primer mix. TCRdb ran MiXCR on the 5' RACE reads and lists one entry per CDR3 protein. The sample lists about 510,000 distinct CDR3 sequences, about 29% occurring once. CDR1 and CDR2 (germline): MDHEN, SYDVKM. Deletions cut 4 bases from V and 11 bases from J, with 11 bases between. CDR3 length: 11 residues. These same records also appear under a second study, on T cells of mothers and their children.

The chain employs TRBV28 and TRBJ1-1; no reliable D call. The sequencing input was blood. This sequence originates from a boy aged 2 to 10 in good health. In DNA form, the CDR3 reads TGTGCCAGCAGTTCCTATCCGATGGCTTTCTTT. It encodes CASSSYPMAFF.